This T cell receptor beta chain was captured in a study of T cells expressing NK-cell markers (TCRdb year 2020). Looking at the study overall: TCR beta-chain repertoires were profiled in sorted CD3+CD56+NKG2C+, CD3+CD56+NKG2C- and CD3+CD56-NKG2C+ T-cell subsets from about 8 donors. Seven of the eight sequenced donors were HCMV-seropositive and one was HCMV-seronegative. Sequencing of the libraries produced 2 x 150 bp reads on Illumina HiSeq 2000/2500, MiSeq or NextSeq. Randomly selected healthy volunteers, three men and five women, were used as the eight sequenced donors.

HCMV serostatus was determined by detecting HCMV-specific IgG in serum with a commercial ELISA kit. Ficoll density gradient centrifugation was used to isolate peripheral blood mononuclear cells from blood. Reads for this sample came from an Illumina HiSeq 2000. TCR beta cDNA libraries were prepared using 5'RACE template switching, which introduced a universal primer site and unique molecular identifiers. cDNA synthesis was primed from the TCR beta constant segment, followed by two successive PCR amplification steps. For the original study's pipeline: Reads were demultiplexed and grouped by UMI with MIGEC, and clonotypes were assembled and quantified with MiTCR. Only TCR cDNA sequences supported by at least two reads were kept to exclude erroneous sequences. Downstream repertoire analysis used the tcR package, and clonotypes were matched across fractions by CDR3 nucleotide sequence plus V segment. VDJmatch was used to annotate antigen specificity against VDJdb, with one amino acid substitution allowed in CDR3. TCRdb reprocessed the reads; each CDR3 protein sequence makes one entry, and DNA is unavailable. For this entry, the V and J calls and clone size follow TCRdb and not the study's own pipeline. This sample's table lists roughly 380,000 distinct CDR3 sequences. In total, the top ten clones hold roughly 5.2% of the sample.

A note on this clonotype: The antigen this receptor binds is unknown.

The CDR3 starts with the cysteine, ends with the phenylalanine, and has 15 residues. Nucleotide data are not available. The germline V gene supplies CDR1 SGHTA and CDR2 FQGNSA. General findings and caveats noted by the study authors: Those dominant clonotypes were again the most abundant among CD3+CD56-NKG2C+ cells in several donors, at about 28.3-65%. It remained unclear whether the expanded NKG2C-expressing T cell clones were specific for HCMV antigens. In several donors, the dominant CD3+CD56+NKG2C+ clonotypes were found to rank among the top 10 CD8+ clonotypes and to make up about 1.0-8% of CD8+ T cells.

Sequencing was done on a sample of blood T cells: a sorted CD56 or NKG2C T cell subset, CD4+ or CD8+ T cells, or bulk PBMC T cells (not recorded which). This receptor chain uses TRBV7-2 and TRBJ1-2; TCRdb selects TRBD1, and the lack of DNA leaves this call unchecked. The sequence was collected from a man aged 18 to 69 in good health. Here the CDR3 is given as CASSLGATPNYGYTF.